This T cell receptor beta chain was observed in a study of T cell responses to AZD1222 COVID-19 vaccine. Study outcomes and limitations: Donors in the cohort were predominantly white British and more often female, and clonal diversity was possibly underestimated.

Second doses were pooled across both intervals (about 4 or about 12 weeks). Trimming took 1 base from V and 10 from J; bases not matched to a gene: 0. The CDR3 has 11 residues. Germline V gene data show CDR1 as GTSNPN and CDR2 as SVGIG (reference sequence). Comments on this clone: Its target is not known.

Some clones are missing from TCRdb's copy, which holds only in-frame ones; the method was immunoSEQ multiplex PCR. The repertoire holds about 27,000 clones, with around 93% as singletons. Here the sequenced sample was peripheral blood, taken 28 days after the second AZD1222 dose. The sequence was collected from an adult who received the AZD1222 COVID-19 vaccine. The chain joins TRBV30 to TRBJ2-1; TRBD2 matches 8 bases. The CDR3 spells CAWSGLAEQFF. As DNA, the CDR3 is TGTGCCTGGAGTGGACTAGCGGAGCAGTTCTTC.